This TCR beta chain was sequenced in a study of cytomegalovirus exposure and HLA in healthy donors. The germline V gene has CDR1 SGHAT and CDR2 FQNNGV. With 8 bases removed from V and 2 bases from J, the gap between germline ends came to 7 bases. The CDR3 totals 13 residues. With 60 Vbeta and 13 Jbeta primers, the PCR was carried out. The repertoire was sequenced with immunoSEQ multiplex PCR; TCRdb's copy has only in-frame clones and lacks some. Of 200,000 or so clones listed, 75% to 80% are singletons. The origin of this receptor is a woman under 40 in good health and CMV-seropositive. Sample: PBMCs. The V and J genes are TRBV11-2 and TRBJ2-6, with a possible D match to TRBD2 (5 bases). CDR3 nucleotide sequence: TGTGCCAGCCGGGGAGCTGGGGCCAACGTCCTGACTTTC. Protein: CASRGAGANVLTF. Variable domain in full (rest from reference TRBV11-2 and TRBJ2-6): EAGVAQSPRYKIIEKRQSVAFWCNPISGHATLYWYQQILGQGPKLLIQFQNNGVVDDSQLPKDRFSAERLKGVDSTLKIQPAKLEDSAVYLCASRGAGANVLTFGAGSRLTVL.